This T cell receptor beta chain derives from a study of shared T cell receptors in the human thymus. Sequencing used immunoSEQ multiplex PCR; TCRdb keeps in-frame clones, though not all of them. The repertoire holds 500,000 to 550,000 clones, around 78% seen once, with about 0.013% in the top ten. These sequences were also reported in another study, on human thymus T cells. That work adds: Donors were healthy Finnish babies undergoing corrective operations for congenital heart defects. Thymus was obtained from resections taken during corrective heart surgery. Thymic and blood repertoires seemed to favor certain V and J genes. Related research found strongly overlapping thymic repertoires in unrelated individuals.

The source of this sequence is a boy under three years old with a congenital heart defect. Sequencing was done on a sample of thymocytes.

CDR3 sequence (DNA): TGCGCCAGCAGGGATTCCGGGACTAGCGGGGGGAGGGCTACAGATACGCAGTATTTT. Its protein is CASRDSGTSGGRATDTQYF. The V gene is TRBV4-3, the J gene TRBJ2-3; 15 bases are a match to TRBD2. In germline, CDR1 is LGHNA, CDR2 YSLEER. This CDR3 comprises 19 residues. V trimming: 6 bases; J trimming: 3 bases; junction bases outside the gene matches: 13.